A selection of T cell receptor beta chains follows, all from one sample in a study of cytomegalovirus exposure and HLA in healthy donors. Using immunoSEQ multiplex PCR, the repertoire was profiled, and TCRdb retains in-frame clones only, with some absent. In the table there are 150,000 to 200,000 clones, over 60% of which are singletons. The sequenced material came from PBMCs. The receptors stem from a woman aged 30 to 39 in good health and CMV-seronegative. The CDR3 runs from the conserved cysteine through the conserved F or W. A D gene is named only where the DNA matches it firmly. Clone size is given for some rows only: seen once, a few or many times, or a class if the clone is expanded.

clone_size,d_call,j_call,cdr3_length,v_call,cdr3_aa,cdr3_nt
-,TRBD1,TRBJ1-2,14,TRBV6-5,CASSYAEGAGGYTF,TGTGCCAGCAGTTACGCCGAGGGGGCAGGAGGCTACACCTTC
-,-,TRBJ2-5,14,TRBV7-7,CASSQSLRQETQYF,TGTGCTAGCAGCCAAAGCTTACGGCAAGAGACCCAGTACTTC
few,-,TRBJ2-4,19,TRBV11-2,CASSLWDWGGGLAKNIQYF,TGTGCCAGCAGCTTATGGGACTGGGGAGGAGGCTTAGCCAAAAACATTCAGTACTTC
few,TRBD1,TRBJ2-7,15,TRBV4-1,CASSLTGTGSYEQYF,TGCGCCAGCAGCCTCACCGGGACAGGGTCCTACGAGCAGTACTTC
few,TRBD2,TRBJ2-5,16,TRBV28,CASSFWTSGGKETQYF,TGTGCCAGCAGTTTTTGGACTAGCGGAGGGAAGGAGACCCAGTACTTC
once,-,TRBJ1-1,16,TRBV5-1,CASSLARVRVDTEAFF,TGCGCCAGCAGCTTGGCCCGGGTGAGAGTGGACACTGAAGCTTTCTTT
once,TRBD1,TRBJ2-7,15,TRBV6-1,CASSDGFGQGGEQYF,TGTGCCAGCAGTGACGGATTTGGACAGGGTGGCGAGCAGTACTTC
-,-,TRBJ1-4,16,TRBV23-1,CASSRRDLAWGEKLFF,TGCGCCAGCAGTCGGAGGGACCTAGCCTGGGGTGAAAAACTGTTTTTT
-,TRBD2,TRBJ2-7,12,TRBV29-1,CSVDSGSHEQYF,TGCAGCGTTGACAGCGGGAGCCACGAGCAGTACTTC
once,TRBD1,TRBJ2-7,16,TRBV10-2,CASSEYRDRVRGEQYF,TGCGCCAGCAGTGAGTACCGGGACAGGGTAAGGGGCGAGCAGTACTTC
once,TRBD1,TRBJ1-2,13,TRBV29-1,CSVERQGAVGYTF,TGCAGCGTCGAGCGACAGGGGGCGGTTGGCTACACCTTC
-,TRBD2,TRBJ2-1,20,TRBV18,CASSRRDRGLAGVFNNEQFF,TGTGCCAGCTCTCGCCGGGACAGGGGACTAGCGGGAGTATTCAACAATGAGCAGTTCTTC
-,TRBD2,TRBJ2-1,16,TRBV2,CASTGLAGSSYNEQFF,TGTGCCAGCACCGGACTAGCGGGCAGCTCCTACAATGAGCAGTTCTTC
-,TRBD2,TRBJ2-7,17,TRBV5-1,CASSSGTSGVSLYEQYF,TGCGCCAGCAGCTCCGGGACTAGCGGGGTAAGCCTCTACGAGCAGTACTTC
-,-,TRBJ1-6,16,TRBV9,CASSAGGFYIGSPLHF,TGTGCCAGCTCCGCGGGGGGCTTTTATATCGGTTCACCCCTCCACTTT
-,TRBD2,TRBJ2-5,15,TRBV15,CATSGKRGDQETQYF,TGTGCCACCAGCGGGAAACGGGGGGACCAAGAGACCCAGTACTTC
-,-,TRBJ2-1,16,TRBV15,CATSRDWRGQYNEQFF,TGTGCCACCAGCAGAGATTGGAGGGGGCAGTACAATGAGCAGTTCTTC
-,-,TRBJ2-5,14,TRBV10-3,CAIRRQSTQETQYF,TGTGCCATCAGAAGACAGTCAACTCAAGAGACCCAGTACTTC
-,-,TRBJ2-3,12,TRBV6-1,CASERETDTQYF,TGTGCCAGCGAGAGAGAGACAGATACGCAGTATTTT